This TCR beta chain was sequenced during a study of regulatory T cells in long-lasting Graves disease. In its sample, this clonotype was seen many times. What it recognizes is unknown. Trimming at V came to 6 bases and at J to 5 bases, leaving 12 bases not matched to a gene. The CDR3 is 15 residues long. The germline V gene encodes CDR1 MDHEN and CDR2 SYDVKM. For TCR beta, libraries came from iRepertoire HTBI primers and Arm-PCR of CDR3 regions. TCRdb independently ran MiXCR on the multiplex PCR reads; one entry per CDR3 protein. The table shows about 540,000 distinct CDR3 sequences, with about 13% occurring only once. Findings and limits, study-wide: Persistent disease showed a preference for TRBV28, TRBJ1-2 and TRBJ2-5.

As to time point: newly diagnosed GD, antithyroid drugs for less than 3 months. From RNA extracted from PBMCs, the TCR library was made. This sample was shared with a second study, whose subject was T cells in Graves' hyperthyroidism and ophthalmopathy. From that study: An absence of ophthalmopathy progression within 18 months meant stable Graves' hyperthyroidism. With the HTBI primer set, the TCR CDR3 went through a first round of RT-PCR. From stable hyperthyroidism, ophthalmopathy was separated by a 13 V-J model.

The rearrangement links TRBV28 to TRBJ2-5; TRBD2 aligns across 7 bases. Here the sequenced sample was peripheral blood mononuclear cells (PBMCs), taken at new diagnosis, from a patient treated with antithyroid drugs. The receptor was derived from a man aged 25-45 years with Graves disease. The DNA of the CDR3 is TGTGCCAGCAGCTTGCTGGCGGGAGATTCGGAGACCCAGTACTTC. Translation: CASSLLAGDSETQYF.